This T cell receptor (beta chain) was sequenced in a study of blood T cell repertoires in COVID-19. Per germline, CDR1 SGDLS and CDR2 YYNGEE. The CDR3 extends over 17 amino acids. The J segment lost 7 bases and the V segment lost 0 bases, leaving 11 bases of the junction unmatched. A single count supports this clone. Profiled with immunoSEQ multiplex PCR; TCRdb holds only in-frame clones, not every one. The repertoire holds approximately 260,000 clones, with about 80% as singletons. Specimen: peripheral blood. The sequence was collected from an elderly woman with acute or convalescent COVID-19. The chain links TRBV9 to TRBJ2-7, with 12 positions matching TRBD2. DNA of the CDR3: TGTGCCAGCAGCGTAGCTACGGGGGGACTAGCGGGTGAAGAGCAGTACTTC. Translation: CASSVATGGLAGEEQYF.